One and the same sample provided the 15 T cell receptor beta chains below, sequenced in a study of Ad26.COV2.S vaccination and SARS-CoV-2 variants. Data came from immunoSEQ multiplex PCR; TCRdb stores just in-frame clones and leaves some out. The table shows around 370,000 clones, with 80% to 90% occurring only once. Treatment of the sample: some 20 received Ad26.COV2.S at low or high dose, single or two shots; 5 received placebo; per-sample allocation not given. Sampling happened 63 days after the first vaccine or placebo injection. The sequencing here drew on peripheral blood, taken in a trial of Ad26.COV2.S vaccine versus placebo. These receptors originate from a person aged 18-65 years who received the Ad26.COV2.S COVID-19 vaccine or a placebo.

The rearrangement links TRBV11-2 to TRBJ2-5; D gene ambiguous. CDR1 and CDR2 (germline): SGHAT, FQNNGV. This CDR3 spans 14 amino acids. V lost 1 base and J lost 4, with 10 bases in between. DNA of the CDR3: TGTGCCAGCAGCTTAGGTTCTGGGCCAGAGACCCAGTACTTC. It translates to CASSLGSGPETQYF.

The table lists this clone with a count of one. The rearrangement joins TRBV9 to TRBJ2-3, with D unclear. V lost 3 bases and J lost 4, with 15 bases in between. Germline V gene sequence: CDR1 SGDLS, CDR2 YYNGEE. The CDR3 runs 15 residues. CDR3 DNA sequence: TGTGCCAGCAGCGCAGGACCGCTTGGGGCAGATACGCAGTATTTT. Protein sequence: CASSAGPLGADTQYF. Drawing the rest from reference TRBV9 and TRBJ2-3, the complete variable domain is DSGVTQTPKHLITATGQRVTLRCSPRSGDLSVYWYQQSLDQGLQFLIQYYNGEERAKGNILERFSAQQFPDLHSELNLSSLELGDSALYFCASSAGPLGADTQYFGPGTRLTVL.

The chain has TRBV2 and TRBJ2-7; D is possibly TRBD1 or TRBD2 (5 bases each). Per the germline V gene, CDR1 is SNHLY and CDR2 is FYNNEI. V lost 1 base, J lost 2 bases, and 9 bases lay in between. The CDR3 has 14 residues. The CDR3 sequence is CASSEGGTAYEQYF. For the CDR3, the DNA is TGTGCCAGCAGTGAAGGGGGGACCGCCTACGAGCAGTACTTC.

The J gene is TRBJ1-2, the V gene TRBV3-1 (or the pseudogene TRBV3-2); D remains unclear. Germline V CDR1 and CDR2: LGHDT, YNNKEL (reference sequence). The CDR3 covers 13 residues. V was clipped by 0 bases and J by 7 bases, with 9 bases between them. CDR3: CASSQELGIGYTF. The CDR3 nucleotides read TGTGCCAGCAGCCAAGAGCTGGGGATTGGCTACACCTTC.

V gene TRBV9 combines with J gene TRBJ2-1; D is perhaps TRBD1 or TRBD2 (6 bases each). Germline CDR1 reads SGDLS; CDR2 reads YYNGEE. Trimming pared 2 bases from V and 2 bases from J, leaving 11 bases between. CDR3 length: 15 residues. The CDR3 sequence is CASSVGGPTYNEQFF. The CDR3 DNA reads TGTGCCAGCAGCGTTGGGGGGCCAACCTACAATGAGCAGTTCTTC. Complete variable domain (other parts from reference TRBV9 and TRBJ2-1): DSGVTQTPKHLITATGQRVTLRCSPRSGDLSVYWYQQSLDQGLQFLIQYYNGEERAKGNILERFSAQQFPDLHSELNLSSLELGDSALYFCASSVGGPTYNEQFFGPGTRLTVL.

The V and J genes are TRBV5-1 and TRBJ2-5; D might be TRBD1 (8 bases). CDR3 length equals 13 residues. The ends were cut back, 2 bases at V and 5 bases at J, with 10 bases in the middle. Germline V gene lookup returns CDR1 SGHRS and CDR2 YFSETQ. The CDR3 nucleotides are TGCGCCAGCAGCTTACAGGGGGGGGAGACCCAGTACTTC. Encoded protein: CASSLQGGETQYF.

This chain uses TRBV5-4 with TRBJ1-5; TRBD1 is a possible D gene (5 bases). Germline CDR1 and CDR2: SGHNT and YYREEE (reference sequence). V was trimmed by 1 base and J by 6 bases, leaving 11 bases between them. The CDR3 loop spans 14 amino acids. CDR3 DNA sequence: TGTGCCAGCAGCTTGAAAGGGGATTCTCAGCCCCAGCATTTT. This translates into CASSLKGDSQPQHF.

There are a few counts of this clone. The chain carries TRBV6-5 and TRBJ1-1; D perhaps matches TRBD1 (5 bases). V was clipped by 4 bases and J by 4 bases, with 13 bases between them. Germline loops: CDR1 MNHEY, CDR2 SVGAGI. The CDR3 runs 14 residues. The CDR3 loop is CASSFARATTEAFF. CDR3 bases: TGTGCCAGCAGTTTCGCCAGGGCCACCACTGAAGCTTTCTTT.

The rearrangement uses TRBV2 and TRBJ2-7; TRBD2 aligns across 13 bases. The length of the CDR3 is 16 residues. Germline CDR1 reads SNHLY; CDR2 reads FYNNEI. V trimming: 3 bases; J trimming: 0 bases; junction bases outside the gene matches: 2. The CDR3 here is CASSDGLAGDSYEQYF. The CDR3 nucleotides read TGTGCCAGCAGTGACGGACTAGCGGGGGACTCCTACGAGCAGTACTTC.

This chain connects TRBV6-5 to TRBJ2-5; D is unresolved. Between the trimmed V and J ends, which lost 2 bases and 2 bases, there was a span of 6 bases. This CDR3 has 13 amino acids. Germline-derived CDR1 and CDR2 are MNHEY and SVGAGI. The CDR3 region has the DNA TGTGCCAGCAGTTACATCCAACAAGAGACCCAGTACTTC. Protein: CASSYIQQETQYF.

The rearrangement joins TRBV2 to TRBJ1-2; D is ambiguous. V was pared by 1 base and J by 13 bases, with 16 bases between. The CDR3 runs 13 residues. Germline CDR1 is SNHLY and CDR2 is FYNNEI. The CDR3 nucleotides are TGTGCCAGCAGTGAAGAGCTTGGACGGCGAACCACCTTC. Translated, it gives CASSEELGRRTTF.

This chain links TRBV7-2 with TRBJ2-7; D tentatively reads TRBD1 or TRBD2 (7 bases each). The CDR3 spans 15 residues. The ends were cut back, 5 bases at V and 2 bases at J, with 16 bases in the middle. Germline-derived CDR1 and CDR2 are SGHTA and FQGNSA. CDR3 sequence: CASSRGRGPPYEQYF. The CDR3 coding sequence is TGTGCCAGCAGCCGGGGGAGGGGGCCTCCCTACGAGCAGTACTTC.

CDR3: CASKPGPLGSEAFF. The CDR3 DNA reads as TGTGCCAGCAAGCCGGGACCCCTAGGCTCTGAAGCTTTCTTT. The chain is built from TRBV5-6 and TRBJ1-1; D perhaps matches TRBD1 (5 bases). This CDR3 comprises 14 residues. Germline CDR1 is SGHDT and CDR2 is YYEEEE. With 6 bases removed from V and 6 bases from J, the gap between germline ends came to 18 bases. Full variable domain (rest looked up from reference TRBV5-6 and TRBJ1-1): DAGVTQSPTHLIKTRGQQVTLRCSPKSGHDTVSWYQQALGQGPQFIFQYYEEEERQRGNFPDRFSGHQFPNYSSELNVNALLLGDSALYLCASKPGPLGSEAFFGQGTRLTVV.

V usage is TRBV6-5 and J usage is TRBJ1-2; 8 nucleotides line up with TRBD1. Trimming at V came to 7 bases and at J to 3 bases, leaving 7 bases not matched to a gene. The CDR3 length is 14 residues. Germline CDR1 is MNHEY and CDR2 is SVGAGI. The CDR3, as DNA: TGTGCCAGCACTCCCGGGACAGGAGACTATGGCTACACCTTC. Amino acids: CASTPGTGDYGYTF.

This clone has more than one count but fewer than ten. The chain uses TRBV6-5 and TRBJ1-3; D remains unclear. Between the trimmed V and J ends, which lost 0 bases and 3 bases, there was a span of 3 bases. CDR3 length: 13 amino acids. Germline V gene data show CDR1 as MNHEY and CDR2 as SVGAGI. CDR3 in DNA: TGTGCCAGCAGTTACTCGAGTGGAAACACCATATATTTT. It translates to CASSYSSGNTIYF.